A selection of T cell receptor beta chains follows, all from one sample in a study of T cell repertoires in cytomegalovirus infection. TCRdb itself ran the reads through MiXCR, one entry per CDR3 protein. The sample has 630,000 or so distinct CDR3 sequences; approximately 24% are singletons. The specimen was CD8+ T cells from PBMCs. The receptors were gathered from a human donor in good health (CMV status not recorded). Some clones in this sample may be carry-over from other donors' samples. Both conserved end residues are part of each CDR3. Expanded clones get a size class; other rows say once, few or many, or leave the size out.

v_call	j_call	clone_size	cdr3_aa
TRBV7-2	TRBJ2-1	many	CASSLVGGLNNEQFF
TRBV20-1	TRBJ2-1	.	CSARDQGGALVNEQFF
TRBV7-6	TRBJ2-1	.	CASSYIAGGVYNEQFF
TRBV20-1	TRBJ2-7	.	CSARDRAGNLYEQYF
TRBV7-6	TRBJ1-2	many	CASSSQGDDNYGYTF
TRBV19	TRBJ2-1	many	CASSERAYNEQFF
TRBV28	TRBJ2-7	.	CASGRGDSYEQYF
TRBV4-1	TRBJ2-1	few	CASSHALRGEYNEQFF
TRBV6-4	TRBJ1-6	few	CASSSLPGGNNSPLHF
TRBV7-9	TRBJ1-2	.	CASSSLENYGYTF
TRBV7-2	TRBJ1-6	many	CASSLAGQINSPLHF
TRBV2	TRBJ1-2	.	CASSGGQGARGYTF
TRBV20-1	TRBJ1-5	.	CSASLSESASQPQHF
TRBV7-9	TRBJ1-5	.	CASSFGPGKDPDPPQHF
TRBV7-2	TRBJ1-5	many	CASTAGTGPRSNQPQHF
TRBV3-1	TRBJ1-2	.	CASSPFRGEANYGYTF
TRBV6-2/TRBV6-3	TRBJ2-2	once	CAGSYVKNTGELFF
TRBV4-1	TRBJ1-2	many	CASSQDGLGYTF
TRBV7-3	TRBJ2-2	.	CASSPVAGGGELFF
TRBV3-1	TRBJ2-3	.	CASSHTTQDLTDTQYF
TRBV7-6	TRBJ2-7	.	CASSLNGLTGEQYF
TRBV28	TRBJ2-5	many	CASSFVSGVQETQYF
TRBV6-5	TRBJ2-2	.	CASSKVMNTGELFF
TRBV4-1	TRBJ2-1	few	CASSQERGSSYNEQFF
TRBV10-2	TRBJ2-5	.	CASVPTGTPQETQYF
TRBV28	TRBJ2-3	.	CASSFPVFSTDTQYF